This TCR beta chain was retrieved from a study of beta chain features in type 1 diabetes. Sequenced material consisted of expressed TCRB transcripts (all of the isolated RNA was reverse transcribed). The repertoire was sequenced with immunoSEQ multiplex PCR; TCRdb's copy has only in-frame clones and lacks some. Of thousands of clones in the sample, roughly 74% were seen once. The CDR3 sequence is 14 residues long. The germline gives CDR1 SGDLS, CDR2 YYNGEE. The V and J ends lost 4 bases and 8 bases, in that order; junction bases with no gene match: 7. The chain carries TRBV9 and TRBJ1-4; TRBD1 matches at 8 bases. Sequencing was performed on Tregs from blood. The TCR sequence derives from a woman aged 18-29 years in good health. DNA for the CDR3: TGTGCCAGCAGCCGACAGGGGCGAGGAGAAAAACTGTTTTTT. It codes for CASSRQGRGEKLFF.